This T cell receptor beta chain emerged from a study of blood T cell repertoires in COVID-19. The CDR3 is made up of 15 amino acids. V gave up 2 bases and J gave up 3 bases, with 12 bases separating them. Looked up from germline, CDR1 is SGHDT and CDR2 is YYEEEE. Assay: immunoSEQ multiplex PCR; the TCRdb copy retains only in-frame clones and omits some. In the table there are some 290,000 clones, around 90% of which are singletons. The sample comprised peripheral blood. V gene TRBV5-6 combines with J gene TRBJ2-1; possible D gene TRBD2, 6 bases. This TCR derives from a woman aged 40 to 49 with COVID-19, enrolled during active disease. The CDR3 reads CASSFSLGGYNEQFF. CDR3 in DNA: TGTGCCAGCAGCTTTTCTTTGGGAGGCTACAATGAGCAGTTCTTC. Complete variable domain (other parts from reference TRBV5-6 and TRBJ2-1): DAGVTQSPTHLIKTRGQQVTLRCSPKSGHDTVSWYQQALGQGPQFIFQYYEEEERQRGNFPDRFSGHQFPNYSSELNVNALLLGDSALYLCASSFSLGGYNEQFFGPGTRLTVL.